One sample yielded the 23 T cell receptor beta chains listed below, sequenced in a study of blood T cell repertoires in COVID-19. The data were produced by immunoSEQ multiplex PCR, yet TCRdb's version contains in-frame clones alone and is incomplete. The table lists 75,000 to 95,000 clones, 80% of them singletons. Sequences were obtained from peripheral blood. The origin of the receptors is a woman aged 40 to 50 with active or convalescent COVID-19.

The chain joins TRBV6-6 to TRBJ2-1, with 11 bases aligning to TRBD1. With 6 bases clipped from V and 5 bases from J, the junction kept 6 bases outside the gene matches. The V gene's germline CDR1 is MNHNY and CDR2 SVGAGI (reference sequence). This CDR3 spans 15 amino acids. This CDR3 reads CASRRTGGRNNEQFF. In nucleotides, the CDR3 is TGTGCCAGCAGGAGGACAGGGGGCAGAAACAATGAGCAGTTCTTC.

The V and J genes are TRBV7-3 and TRBJ2-5, with D perhaps matching TRBD2 (6 bases). V lost 1 base to trimming and J lost 3 bases, with 12 bases between them. The CDR3 has 15 amino acids. Germline V gives CDR1 SGHTA, CDR2 FQGTGA. CDR3: CASSLNGREEETQYF. The CDR3 DNA reads as TGTGCCAGCAGCTTAAACGGCAGGGAGGAAGAGACCCAGTACTTC. Filled out from reference TRBV7-3 and TRBJ2-5, the complete variable domain reads GAGVSQTPSNKVTEKGKYVELRCDPISGHTALYWYRQSLGQGPEFLIYFQGTGAADDSGLPNDRFFAVRPEGSVSTLKIQRTERGDSAVYLCASSLNGREEETQYFGPGTRLLVL.

The chain employs TRBV6-5 and TRBJ2-6; 8 nucleotides align to TRBD1. The germline gives CDR1 MNHEY, CDR2 SVGAGI. J gave up 15 bases and V 2 bases, and 6 bases lay outside the gene matches. The CDR3 runs to 13 residues. The CDR3 loop is CASSYPQGTGLTF. The CDR3 coding sequence is TGTGCCAGCAGTTACCCCCAGGGGACAGGCCTGACTTTC.

The chain combines TRBV10-3 with TRBJ1-1; possible D gene TRBD1, 6 bases. The CDR3 sequence is 16 residues long. Germline CDR1 reads ENHRY; CDR2 reads SYGVKD. Trimming cost V 2 bases and J 1 base, with 14 bases left between them. The CDR3 reads CAISEDPGVANTEAFF. The DNA of the CDR3 is TGTGCCATCAGTGAGGACCCAGGGGTGGCGAACACTGAAGCTTTCTTT.

The rearrangement links TRBV2 to TRBJ2-2, with no clear D. Trimming removed 8 bases at V and 0 bases at J, with 7 bases between. This CDR3 region has 13 residues. Germline values: CDR1 SNHLY, CDR2 FYNNEI. The CDR3 loop reads CASCQANTGELFF. The CDR3 DNA sequence: TGTGCCAGCTGCCAGGCGAACACCGGGGAGCTGTTTTTT. The full variable domain, in which reference TRBV2 and TRBJ2-2 provide the parts outside the CDR3, is EPEVTQTPSHQVTQMGQEVILRCVPISNHLYFYWYRQILGQKVEFLVSFYNNEISEKSEIFDDQFSVERPDGSNFTLKIRSTKLEDSAMYFCASCQANTGELFFGEGSRLTVL.

This clone has only a few counts. The rearrangement joins TRBV7-2 to TRBJ2-2, with D maybe TRBD2 (6 bases). Germline loops: CDR1 SGHTA, CDR2 FQGNSA. V was shortened by 5 bases and J by 4 bases, with 8 bases between the two germline ends. The CDR3 is 13 amino acids. CDR3: CASSPTSTGELFF. Here the CDR3 DNA reads TGTGCCAGCAGCCCGACTAGCACCGGGGAGCTGTTTTTT.

The CDR3 DNA sequence: TGTGCCATCAGCGGAGGGGTTATAGATTCACCCCTCCACTTT. This encodes CAISGGVIDSPLHF. The gene calls are TRBV10-3 and TRBJ1-6; a weak D match, TRBD1 (5 bases). V dropped 6 bases and J dropped 8 bases, with 14 bases sitting between them. The germline V gene has CDR1 ENHRY and CDR2 SYGVKD. The CDR3 totals 14 residues.

J is TRBJ2-7 and V is TRBV11-2; D uncertain. Trimming removed 5 bases from V and 5 bases from J, with 13 bases in between. Germline V lookup: CDR1 SGHAT, CDR2 FQNNGV. This CDR3 is 13 amino acids long. Here the CDR3 reads CASSPRPGHEQYF. The CDR3 bases are TGTGCCAGCAGCCCACGCCCCGGTCACGAGCAGTACTTC.

The chain links TRBV28 to TRBJ2-1; perhaps TRBD1 as D (6 bases). CDR1 is MDHEN, CDR2 SYDVKM, per germline. The CDR3 has 16 residues. Trimming removed 4 bases from V and 7 bases from J, with 20 bases in between. The CDR3 nucleotides read TGTGCCAGCAGTTCGACGGATGGACAGTTCTGGAATGAGCAGTTCTTC. This translates into CASSSTDGQFWNEQFF.

This chain connects TRBV6-5 to TRBJ2-2, with 7 bases fitting TRBD2. V shed 10 bases and J 1 base; nucleotides not matched to a gene: 9. The CDR3 totals 15 residues. Germline CDR1 reads MNHEY; CDR2 reads SVGAGI. The CDR3 DNA follows: TGTGCCACCCTCGTTCAGCGGGGGAACACCGGGGAGCTGTTTTTT. Translation gives CATLVQRGNTGELFF.

The chain is built from TRBV9 and TRBJ2-5, with TRBD2 as a possible D gene (6 bases). This CDR3 is 15 amino acids long. CDR1 and CDR2 from the germline V gene are SGDLS and YYNGEE. V was clipped by 0 bases and J by 5 bases, with 14 bases between them. The CDR3 spells CASSVGTWGDETQYF. The CDR3 coding sequence is TGTGCCAGCAGCGTAGGAACTTGGGGGGACGAGACCCAGTACTTC.

V gene TRBV5-1 combines with J gene TRBJ2-3; no clear D. CDR1 SGHRS and CDR2 YFSETQ come from the germline V gene. This CDR3 comprises 14 residues. With 2 bases removed from V and 2 bases from J, the gap between germline ends came to 9 bases. CDR3 sequence: CASSLSAATDTQYF. CDR3 DNA sequence: TGCGCCAGCAGCTTAAGCGCAGCCACAGATACGCAGTATTTT.

The chain joins TRBV19 to TRBJ1-5; D not certain. Looked up from germline, CDR1 is LNHDA and CDR2 is SQIVND (reference sequence). The CDR3 extends over 13 amino acids. The V end was cut by 5 bases, the J end by 9 bases, with 14 bases between. The CDR3 coding sequence is TGTGCCAGTAGTGTTCATGGGCGTGGGCCCCAGCATTTT. Its translation is CASSVHGRGPQHF.

The V call is TRBV5-1, the J call TRBJ2-3, with D possibly being TRBD2 (7 bases). The CDR3 runs to 16 residues. Germline values: CDR1 SGHRS, CDR2 YFSETQ. V shed 1 base and J shed 2 bases, with 14 bases lying between them. CDR3 loop: CASSLMGGPYTDTQYF. The CDR3 DNA reads as TGCGCCAGCAGCTTGATGGGGGGGCCGTACACAGATACGCAGTATTTT. Together with reference TRBV5-1 and TRBJ2-3, the CDR3 gives the full variable domain: KAGVTQTPRYLIKTRGQQVTLSCSPISGHRSVSWYQQTPGQGLQFLFEYFSETQRNKGNFPGRFSGRQFSNSRSEMNVSTLELGDSALYLCASSLMGGPYTDTQYFGPGTRLTVL.

This sequence joins TRBV6-1 and TRBJ2-2, with TRBD1 identical over 8 bases. V shed 8 bases, J shed 1 base, and the junction held 12 bases outside the gene matches. This CDR3 is 17 amino acids long. Germline loops: CDR1 MNHNS, CDR2 SASEGT. The CDR3 reads CASRGGRGLLNTGELFF. CDR3 bases: TGTGCCAGCCGTGGGGGCAGGGGGCTTTTGAACACCGGGGAGCTGTTTTTT.

The chain combines TRBV18 with TRBJ2-1; the D gene is possibly TRBD1 (5 bases). The CDR3 has 14 residues. From germline, CDR1 is KGHSH and CDR2 LQKENI. Trimming removed 3 bases from V and 8 bases from J, with 14 bases in between. The CDR3 DNA reads as TGTGCCAGCTCACCGTACTCGCAGGGTCATGAGCAGTTCTTC. This translates into CASSPYSQGHEQFF.

This chain connects TRBV5-1 to TRBJ1-2; D not resolved. The germline V and J ends were trimmed by 5 bases and 3 bases, with 11 bases remaining between them. The CDR3 runs 13 residues. CDR1 is SGHRS and CDR2 is YFSETQ in the germline V gene. The CDR3 DNA reads TGCGCCAGCAGGGGTCATGGAGACTATGGCTACACCTTC. It encodes CASRGHGDYGYTF.

The CDR3 nucleotides are TGTGCCAGCAGCTTAAACAGGGGAAACGAGCAGTACTTC. Amino acid sequence: CASSLNRGNEQYF. The chain joins TRBV7-3 to TRBJ2-7; 7 nucleotides match TRBD1. Germline CDR1 and CDR2: SGHTA and FQGTGA. V lost 1 base, J lost 5 bases, and 2 bases stayed unmatched. The CDR3 contains 13 residues. Complete variable domain (other parts from reference TRBV7-3 and TRBJ2-7): GAGVSQTPSNKVTEKGKYVELRCDPISGHTALYWYRQSLGQGPEFLIYFQGTGAADDSGLPNDRFFAVRPEGSVSTLKIQRTERGDSAVYLCASSLNRGNEQYFGPGTRLTVT.

The DNA for the CDR3 is TGTGCCAGCAGTTGGTCGACAGGGTTGACAGATACGCAGTATTTT. This codes for CASSWSTGLTDTQYF. J is TRBJ2-3 and V is TRBV6-5; 7 nucleotides align to TRBD1. The CDR3 extends over 15 amino acids. Germline V gives CDR1 MNHEY, CDR2 SVGAGI. The V and J ends lost 4 bases and 3 bases, in that order; junction bases with no gene match: 7.

The J gene is TRBJ2-1, the V gene TRBV18; 7 nucleotides align to TRBD2. V lost 6 bases, J lost 0 bases, and 8 bases stayed unmatched. This CDR3 spans 16 amino acids. Germline-derived CDR1 and CDR2 are KGHSH and LQKENI. CDR3 loop: CASSSRTRSSYNEQFF. CDR3 sequence (DNA): TGTGCCAGCTCTTCCAGGACTAGGAGCTCCTACAATGAGCAGTTCTTC.

This clone has just a few counts. This rearrangement joins TRBV28 to TRBJ2-5; no clear D. The CDR3 runs to 12 residues. Per germline, CDR1 MDHEN and CDR2 SYDVKM. V lost 7 bases and J 3 bases, leaving 9 bases between the germline ends. CDR3 loop: CASNSIEETQYF. CDR3 bases: TGTGCCAGCAACAGTATCGAAGAGACCCAGTACTTC.

A few counts support this clone. The rearrangement joins TRBV15 to TRBJ2-1, with D unclear. V shed 0 bases and J shed 10 bases, with 7 bases lying between them. Per germline, CDR1 LNHNV and CDR2 YYDKDF (reference sequence). This CDR3 region has 12 residues. The CDR3, as DNA: TGTGCCACCAGCAGAGATCAGTGGGAGCAGTTCTTC. Translation: CATSRDQWEQFF.

This clone was counted a few times. The chain carries TRBV9 and TRBJ1-3; TRBD1 agrees at 9 bases. This CDR3 is built from 16 residues. Germline-derived CDR1 and CDR2 are SGDLS and YYNGEE. The ends lost 6 bases at V and 3 bases at J; junction bases unmatched: 10. The CDR3, as DNA: TGTGCCAGCACACGGAACCGGGACAGGGTTGGAAACACCATATATTTT. Translated: CASTRNRDRVGNTIYF.